This TCR beta chain stems from a study of naive and memory T cell subsets. General study findings and limits: Possibly reflecting memory cells re-expressing CD45RA, a few larger clonotypes occurred in naive repertoires, especially CD8. Over 95% of naive TCR sequences appeared only once, unlike memory subsets. In CD4 and CD8 cells, diversity dropped from naive through EMRA.

In this sample, this clonotype turned up a few times. Its antigen is undetermined. Germline V gene lookup returns CDR1 ENHRY and CDR2 SYGVKD. The length of the CDR3 is 13 residues. With V trimmed by 6 bases and J by 2 bases, 3 bases remained unmatched. Both TRBC1 and TRBC2 were covered by a beta constant-region primer of two equimolar oligonucleotides. Nested alpha and beta constant-region primers with the SP2 primer drove four PCR rounds on ligated cDNA. TCRdb re-derived calls from the UMI-ligation and nested PCR reads in MiXCR, one entry per CDR3 protein. Among over 90,000 distinct CDR3 sequences listed, around 11% were seen once. Overnight CMV lysate stimulation of fresh PBMCs defined donor CMV status by CD4+ IFNgamma. Four subsets defined by CD45RA and CD27 were sorted after CD3, CD4, CD8 and live/dead staining.

The chain has TRBV10-3 and TRBJ2-7; 8 bases are a match to TRBD2. The TCR was taken from a human donor in good health. The sample taken for sequencing was naive CD4+ T cells from blood. The CDR3 region is CAIRGTRAYEQYF. The CDR3 DNA is TGTGCCATCAGGGGGACTAGGGCCTACGAGCAGTACTTC.